This T cell receptor beta chain comes out of a study of blood T cell repertoires in COVID-19 (dated by TCRdb to the early 2020s). Regarding the complete study: Samples covering the acute and convalescent phases of COVID-19 were provided by collaborators in the United States, Italy and Spain. The prospective study material was composed of cDNA or gDNA derived from T cells, B-cell-depleted T cells, or PBMCs. Subjects who had been exposed to COVID-19, were actively infected with it, or had recovered from it provided the deeply sampled blood TCRbeta repertoires that made up the dataset. The repertoires were released in a freely available public database intended as a resource for research on the immune response to SARS-CoV-2. Samples were obtained from the ongoing ImmuneRACE study (first 160 participants) and from approximately 1,200 subjects provided by 6 global collaborators. Nearly every sample came with metadata listing a de-identified subject ID, COVID-19 status, age in years and sex. Where available, HLA class I and class II types were obtained from metadata supplied by the sample provider rather than from assay-based typing. The study at large found these results: Clinical and demographic metadata were provided uncurated, with the amount varying by source and participant.

With regard to this clone: Its antigen is currently not known. No clone much larger than this one lies a single base away; base qualities are absent.

The immunoSEQ Assay, a bias-controlled multiplex PCR, was used to amplify TCRbeta CDR3 regions from genomic DNA. Per the authors' processing: Within the assay, amplification of reference gene primers was used to estimate how many nucleated cells each sample contained. Sequence reads were collapsed and filtered to measure the absolute abundance of every unique TCRbeta CDR3 rearrangement. For each sample, productive Simpson clonality was calculated as the square root of Simpson's diversity index across productive rearrangements. Imported from immuneACCESS, the table was reduced by TCRdb to in-frame sequences with V and J called. These copies leave out some clones; in studies compared against another copy, an unresolved V gene accounts for under half, and the cause of the remainder is not known. The DNA was the basis for D and trimming; V, J and clone size are from that table. This sample lists some 200,000 clones; 80% to 85% were detected once. 3% to 3.5% of the sample is held by the ten biggest clonotypes.

A second Seattle source provided samples from volunteer blood donors who had recovered from COVID-19. Each collaborating institution followed its own protocols to collect whole blood in K2EDTA tubes. For TCRbeta analysis, collaborator samples were shipped as frozen whole blood, as isolated PBMCs, or as DNA extracted from either sample type. The clonotype was recovered from a woman aged 25 to 45 who had recovered from COVID-19. What was sequenced was peripheral blood.

Read as DNA, the sequence is TGTGCCATCTCGCGGCAGGGCTACAATGAGCAGTTCTTC. Its translation reads: CAISRQGYNEQFF. The rearranged chain carries TRBV10-3 and TRBJ2-1, and possibly TRBD1, on 5 matching bases. V loses 8 bases of germline sequence and J loses 3 bases, and the interval between the two ends is 11 bases. The CDR3 starts with the cysteine, ends with the phenylalanine, and has 13 residues. Just the 39-base CDR3 DNA is kept, in frame starting at base 1. CDR1 and CDR2 are drawn from the germline V gene: ENHRY, SYGVKD.